Listed below are T cell receptor beta chains from one sample, sequenced in a study of control samples from healthy donors and cancer patients. TCRdb's copy holds only in-frame clones and misses some; the assay was immunoSEQ multiplex PCR. The data hold just under 100,000 clones, with just over 90% observed a single time. Input material: blood. The source is a man in his late teens or twenties in good health. Both conserved end residues are trimmed from each CDR3. The order of the fields is J gene, V gene, CDR3 protein.

j_call: TRBJ2-3
v_call: TRBV4-2
cdr3_aa: ASSQEFSVAGGPSTDTQY

j_call: TRBJ2-7
v_call: TRBV2
cdr3_aa: ASSADSYEQY

j_call: TRBJ1-4
v_call: TRBV5-8
cdr3_aa: ASSRDGSTTNEKLF

j_call: TRBJ1-3
v_call: TRBV29-1
cdr3_aa: SVETASGNTIY

j_call: TRBJ1-3
v_call: TRBV4-3
cdr3_aa: ASSQGTGGPGNTIY

j_call: TRBJ2-5
v_call: TRBV6-5
cdr3_aa: ASSYSNEGRETQY

j_call: TRBJ1-1
v_call: TRBV12-5
cdr3_aa: ASGFMGGGTEAF

j_call: TRBJ1-5
v_call: TRBV30
cdr3_aa: AWSKDRNQPQH

j_call: TRBJ1-5
v_call: TRBV7-9
cdr3_aa: ASSLGTGEHQPQH

j_call: TRBJ1-5
v_call: TRBV30
cdr3_aa: GADRGGVVGNQPQH

j_call: TRBJ1-2
v_call: TRBV6-5
cdr3_aa: ASSYWGLSGYT

j_call: TRBJ2-1
v_call: TRBV5-1
cdr3_aa: ASRAAGLSYNEQF

j_call: TRBJ2-7
v_call: TRBV4-1
cdr3_aa: ASSQDLSAGWEQY

j_call: TRBJ2-5
v_call: TRBV29-1
cdr3_aa: SVEAGALQETQY

j_call: TRBJ2-7
v_call: TRBV4-1
cdr3_aa: ASSLRGNFSYEQY

j_call: TRBJ2-3
v_call: TRBV19
cdr3_aa: ASSREGIPLVKTDTQY

j_call: TRBJ1-5
v_call: TRBV4-2
cdr3_aa: ASSQDTTAPLTGTGDHQPQH

j_call: TRBJ1-1
v_call: TRBV5-1
cdr3_aa: ASGVGPGATEAF

j_call: TRBJ1-2
v_call: TRBV6-2/TRBV6-3
cdr3_aa: ASSRTGAGWDYGYT

j_call: TRBJ1-2
v_call: TRBV4-1
cdr3_aa: ASRFDIGRDYGYT

j_call: TRBJ1-1
v_call: TRBV14
cdr3_aa: ASSPGQENTEAF

j_call: TRBJ2-5
v_call: TRBV4-1
cdr3_aa: ASSQAKRGGYETQY

j_call: TRBJ1-1
v_call: TRBV6-6
cdr3_aa: ASSHPPDGLTEAF

j_call: TRBJ2-3
v_call: TRBV5-1
cdr3_aa: ASSLEPNGGGTDTQY

j_call: TRBJ2-1
v_call: TRBV5-6
cdr3_aa: ASSLPGAAEQF

j_call: TRBJ1-2
v_call: TRBV3-1/TRBV3-2
cdr3_aa: ASSSRSRPGGYT

j_call: TRBJ2-7
v_call: TRBV7-2
cdr3_aa: ASSAELAGGVISYEQY

j_call: TRBJ1-1
v_call: TRBV27
cdr3_aa: ASSLGTENTEAF

j_call: TRBJ2-7
v_call: TRBV27
cdr3_aa: VTQGSYEQY

j_call: TRBJ2-1
v_call: TRBV6-5
cdr3_aa: ASSSHTGGGGNEQF

j_call: TRBJ2-1
v_call: TRBV7-6
cdr3_aa: ASSLEVEGGLYNEQF

j_call: TRBJ1-2
v_call: TRBV6-5
cdr3_aa: ASSTGGKPYGYT

j_call: TRBJ1-2
v_call: TRBV14
cdr3_aa: ASSQEGAAGDSNYGYT

j_call: TRBJ2-1
v_call: TRBV6-4
cdr3_aa: ASSNGLAGYNEQF

j_call: TRBJ2-7
v_call: TRBV7-8
cdr3_aa: ASSASGAGALEQY

j_call: TRBJ1-1
v_call: TRBV5-5
cdr3_aa: ASSLAQVQTEAF

j_call: TRBJ2-3
v_call: TRBV5-1
cdr3_aa: ASSLGAARLTDTQY

j_call: TRBJ2-5
v_call: TRBV15
cdr3_aa: ATSRVVRNTLGNFGETQY

j_call: TRBJ1-5
v_call: TRBV7-2
cdr3_aa: ASSFGSNQPQH

j_call: TRBJ1-2
v_call: TRBV27
cdr3_aa: ASSDSIRAYGYT

j_call: TRBJ2-7
v_call: TRBV5-1
cdr3_aa: ASSLEWRDHEQY

j_call: TRBJ1-1
v_call: TRBV5-1
cdr3_aa: ASTYGTALNTEAF

j_call: TRBJ2-4
v_call: TRBV5-1
cdr3_aa: ASSSTGTAEAHIQY

j_call: TRBJ1-3
v_call: TRBV9
cdr3_aa: ASSVVPSSGNTIY

j_call: TRBJ1-4
v_call: TRBV13
cdr3_aa: ASSSLGTGAEKLF

j_call: TRBJ2-1
v_call: TRBV14
cdr3_aa: ASSQVSGLAGGEQF

j_call: TRBJ1-2
v_call: TRBV2
cdr3_aa: ASSERRQDSYT

j_call: TRBJ1-6
v_call: TRBV4-3
cdr3_aa: ASSQDDSKYNSPLH

j_call: TRBJ1-5
v_call: TRBV2
cdr3_aa: ASSSYLDQPQH

j_call: TRBJ1-2
v_call: TRBV2
cdr3_aa: ASSPTGVGYGYT

j_call: TRBJ2-3
v_call: TRBV5-3
cdr3_aa: ARSSSTGGKGTDTQY

j_call: TRBJ1-3
v_call: TRBV24-1
cdr3_aa: ATKVGHGRTSSGNTIY

j_call: TRBJ2-6
v_call: TRBV6-4
cdr3_aa: ASSETSGSANVLT

j_call: TRBJ2-3
v_call: TRBV30
cdr3_aa: AWSTDTHTQY

j_call: TRBJ1-5
v_call: TRBV3-1/TRBV3-2
cdr3_aa: ASSQDRALNQPQH

j_call: TRBJ2-1
v_call: TRBV6-4
cdr3_aa: ASSDGEAGGQF

j_call: TRBJ2-5
v_call: TRBV2
cdr3_aa: AITQGEWYQETQY

j_call: TRBJ1-5
v_call: TRBV5-1
cdr3_aa: ASSLGGSSNQPQH

j_call: TRBJ2-3
v_call: TRBV13
cdr3_aa: ASAGLAGNTDTQY